A selection of T cell receptor beta chains follows, all from one sample in a study of a mutant IDH1 vaccine in newly diagnosed glioma. The table came from immunoSEQ multiplex PCR; TCRdb's copy has only in-frame clones and leaves some out. Of approximately 31,000 clones listed, roughly 84% are singletons. Their cognate antigens are unknown. The source material was PBMCs, sampled from a glioma patient whose treatment included an IDH1 peptide vaccine. All receptors derive from a man aged 25-45 years with glioma. The CDR3 runs from the conserved cysteine through the conserved F or W. Each record gives: V gene, clone size, D gene, J gene, CDR3 protein, CDR3 DNA. A D gene is named only where the DNA matches it firmly. Clone sizes are given selectively: once, few, many, or a class where the clone is expanded.

TRBV7-8	NA	NA	TRBJ1-1	CASSPKSTEAFF	TGTGCCAGCAGCCCCAAGAGCACTGAAGCTTTCTTT
TRBV5-1	NA	NA	TRBJ2-2	CASRAGTPSGELFF	TGCGCCAGCAGGGCCGGGACACCTTCCGGGGAGCTGTTTTTT
TRBV9	few	TRBD2	TRBJ2-3	CASSVRTSGGPLTDTQYF	TGTGCCAGCAGCGTCCGGACTAGCGGGGGGCCTCTCACAGATACGCAGTATTTT
TRBV21-1	few	NA	TRBJ1-1	CASSRYRGTNTEAFF	TGTGCCAGCAGCAGGTATAGAGGGACGAACACTGAAGCTTTCTTT
TRBV30	NA	NA	TRBJ1-1	CAWSVGPDMNTEAFF	TGTGCCTGGAGTGTAGGGCCAGACATGAACACTGAAGCTTTCTTT
TRBV30	NA	NA	TRBJ2-1	CAWSVFQGMNEQFF	TGTGCCTGGAGTGTTTTCCAGGGCATGAATGAGCAGTTCTTC
TRBV5-5	NA	NA	TRBJ2-7	CASSLVLGEQYF	TGTGCCAGCAGCTTGGTGCTGGGCGAGCAGTACTTC
TRBV5-1	NA	TRBD2	TRBJ2-2	CASRSLAGGNTGELFF	TGCGCCAGCAGATCACTAGCGGGGGGGAACACCGGGGAGCTGTTTTTT
TRBV2	NA	NA	TRBJ1-1	CASSEFMRHAFF	TGTGCCAGCAGTGAATTCATGAGACACGCTTTCTTT
TRBV5-1	NA	TRBD1	TRBJ1-1	CASSSDRGRTEAFF	TGCGCCAGCAGCTCGGACAGGGGGCGGACTGAAGCTTTCTTT
TRBV30	NA	NA	TRBJ1-1	CAWSVDPIEAFF	TGTGCCTGGAGTGTGGACCCGATTGAAGCTTTCTTT
TRBV29-1	few	NA	TRBJ2-1	CSVPNFSYNEQFF	TGCAGCGTACCCAATTTCTCCTACAATGAGCAGTTCTTC
TRBV5-1	few	TRBD1	TRBJ2-2	CASSPRQGSNTGELFF	TGCGCCAGCAGCCCCCGACAGGGGTCGAACACCGGGGAGCTGTTTTTT
TRBV6-6	NA	TRBD1	TRBJ2-3	CASSDRASTDTQYF	TGTGCCAGCAGCGACAGGGCGAGCACAGATACGCAGTATTTT
TRBV30	NA	NA	TRBJ1-2	CAWSEGPGDYGYTF	TGTGCCTGGAGTGAAGGGCCCGGGGACTATGGCTACACCTTC
TRBV19	NA	NA	TRBJ2-2	CAIRHRNTGELFF	TGTGCCATTCGACACCGGAACACCGGGGAGCTGTTTTTT
TRBV7-8	NA	TRBD1	TRBJ2-7	CASSTPGQGNEQYF	TGTGCCAGCAGCACACCGGGACAGGGGAACGAGCAGTACTTC
TRBV28	NA	NA	TRBJ1-4	CASSWAGPGEKLFF	TGTGCCAGCAGTTGGGCGGGGCCAGGAGAAAAACTGTTTTTT
TRBV4-1	NA	TRBD2	TRBJ2-1	CASSLGRITSGSSYNEQFF	TGCGCCAGCAGCCTCGGACGAATCACTAGCGGGAGCTCCTACAATGAGCAGTTCTTC
TRBV7-6	NA	NA	TRBJ2-7	CASSLGSKGMNEQYF	TGTGCCAGCAGCTTAGGGTCTAAGGGGATGAACGAGCAGTACTTC
TRBV11-2	NA	TRBD1	TRBJ1-3	CASSLAPQGQGNTIYF	TGTGCCAGCAGCTTAGCCCCCCAGGGACAGGGAAACACCATATATTTT
TRBV4-1	NA	NA	TRBJ2-2	CASSQVGGDGELFF	TGCGCCAGCAGCCAAGTAGGGGGGGACGGGGAGCTGTTTTTT
TRBV4-3	NA	NA	TRBJ1-2	CASSQGPTGAKGYTF	TGCGCCAGCAGCCAAGGGCCAACGGGGGCGAAGGGCTACACCTTC
TRBV5-5	NA	TRBD1	TRBJ2-3	CASSRTGVDTQYF	TGTGCCAGCAGCAGGACAGGGGTGGATACGCAGTATTTT
TRBV13	few	NA	TRBJ1-1	CASSIGGSDTEAFF	TGTGCCAGCAGCATAGGGGGTTCAGACACTGAAGCTTTCTTT
TRBV19	NA	TRBD1	TRBJ1-1	CASSWGQDVNTEAFF	TGTGCCAGTAGTTGGGGACAGGACGTGAACACTGAAGCTTTCTTT
TRBV5-1	few	NA	TRBJ2-1	CASSQGGGGRSGEQFF	TGCGCCAGCAGCCAAGGAGGGGGAGGACGGAGCGGGGAGCAGTTCTTC